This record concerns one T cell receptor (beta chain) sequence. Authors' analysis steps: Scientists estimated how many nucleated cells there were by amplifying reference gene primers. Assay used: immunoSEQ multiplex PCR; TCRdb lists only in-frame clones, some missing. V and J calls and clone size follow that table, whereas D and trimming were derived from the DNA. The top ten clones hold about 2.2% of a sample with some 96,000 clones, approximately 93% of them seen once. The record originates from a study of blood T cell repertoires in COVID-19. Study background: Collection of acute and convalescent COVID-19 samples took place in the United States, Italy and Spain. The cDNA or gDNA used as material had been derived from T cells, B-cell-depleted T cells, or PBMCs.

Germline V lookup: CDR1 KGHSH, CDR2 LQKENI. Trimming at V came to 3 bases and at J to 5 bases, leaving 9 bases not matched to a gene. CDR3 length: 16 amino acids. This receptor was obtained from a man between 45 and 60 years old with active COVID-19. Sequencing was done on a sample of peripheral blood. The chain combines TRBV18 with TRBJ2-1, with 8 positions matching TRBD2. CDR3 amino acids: CASSPSLAGRDNEQFF. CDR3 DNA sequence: TGTGCCAGCTCACCTAGCCTAGCGGGTAGAGACAATGAGCAGTTCTTC.